This T cell receptor beta chain was identified during a study of T-cell memory formation after mild COVID-19. Via MiXCR, TCRdb re-called the 5' RACE reads, giving one row per CDR3 protein. The table records roughly 610,000 distinct CDR3 sequences, 15% to 20% of them present only once. This clonotype was detected a few times. The antigen remains undetermined. V was cut by 9 bases and J by 0 bases, with 9 bases left in between. The CDR3 loop spans 13 amino acids. Whole-study results and caveats: Some responding clones appeared in pre-infection memory, suggesting cross-reactive memory joined.

The chain uses TRBV12-3 or TRBV12-4 and TRBJ2-1; D is perhaps TRBD1 (6 bases). The sequence was obtained from an adult woman who had mild COVID-19 (a few samples of this study predate the infection). Cell type and time point are not known. Sequencing was performed on PBMCs or a T cell subset sorted from them (not recorded which). CDR3 bases: TGTGCCAGTGGGGGCAGCTCCTACAATGAGCAGTTCTTC. Protein sequence: CASGGSSYNEQFF.